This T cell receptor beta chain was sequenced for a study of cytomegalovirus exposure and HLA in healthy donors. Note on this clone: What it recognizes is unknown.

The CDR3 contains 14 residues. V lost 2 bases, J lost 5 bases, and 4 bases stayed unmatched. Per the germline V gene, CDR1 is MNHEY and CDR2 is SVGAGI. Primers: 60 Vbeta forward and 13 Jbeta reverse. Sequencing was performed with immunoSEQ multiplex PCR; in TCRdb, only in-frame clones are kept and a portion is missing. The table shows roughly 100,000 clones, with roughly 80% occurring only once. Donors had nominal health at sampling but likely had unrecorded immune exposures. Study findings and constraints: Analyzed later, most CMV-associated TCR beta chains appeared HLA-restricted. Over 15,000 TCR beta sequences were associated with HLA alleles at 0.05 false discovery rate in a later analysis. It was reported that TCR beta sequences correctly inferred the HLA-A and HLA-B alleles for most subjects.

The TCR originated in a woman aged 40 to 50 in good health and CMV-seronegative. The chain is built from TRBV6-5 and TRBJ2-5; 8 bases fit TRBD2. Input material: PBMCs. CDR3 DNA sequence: TGTGCCAGCAGTTACGCGGGGGGCGGCGAGACCCAGTACTTC. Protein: CASSYAGGGETQYF.